Sequencing of this T cell receptor (beta chain) was carried out in a study of blood T cell repertoires in COVID-19. Across the whole study: Samples came from the United States, Italy and Spain, spanning acute and convalescent COVID-19. The analysed material was cDNA or gDNA that came from T cells, B-cell-depleted T cells, or PBMCs.

In the study's own analysis: Amplified reference gene primers provided the basis for estimating nucleated cell counts. TCRdb keeps only in-frame clones here, not all; method: immunoSEQ multiplex PCR. From that table come the V and J calls and clone size; the DNA was used to work out D and trimming. Of approximately 150,000 clones in the sample, approximately 80% were seen once. V lost 9 bases and J 0 bases, leaving 14 bases between the germline ends. Germline CDR1 KGHDR, CDR2 SFDVKD. The CDR3 has 15 amino acids. This chain links TRBV24-1 with TRBJ1-5, with D perhaps TRBD1 (5 bases). The sample taken for sequencing was peripheral blood. The sequence was collected from a man in his 70s who had recovered from COVID-19. CDR3 amino acids: CATFWTPYSNQPQHF. CDR3 DNA: TGTGCCACCTTTTGGACACCTTATAGCAATCAGCCCCAGCATTTT.